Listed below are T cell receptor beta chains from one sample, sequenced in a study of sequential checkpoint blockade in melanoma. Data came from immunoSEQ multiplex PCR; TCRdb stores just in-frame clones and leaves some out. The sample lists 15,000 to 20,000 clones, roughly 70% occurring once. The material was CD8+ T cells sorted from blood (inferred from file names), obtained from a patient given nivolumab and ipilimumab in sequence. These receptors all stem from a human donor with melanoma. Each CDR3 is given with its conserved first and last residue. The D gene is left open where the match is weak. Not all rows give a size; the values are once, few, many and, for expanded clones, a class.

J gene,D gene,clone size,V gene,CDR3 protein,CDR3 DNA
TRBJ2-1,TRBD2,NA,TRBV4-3,CASSQLAGGGRSNEQFF,TGCGCCAGCAGCCAGTTAGCGGGAGGGGGAAGAAGCAATGAGCAGTTCTTC
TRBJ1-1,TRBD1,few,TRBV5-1,CASSARGFNTEAFF,TGCGCCAGCAGCGCCAGGGGGTTCAACACTGAAGCTTTCTTT
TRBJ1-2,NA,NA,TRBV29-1,CSVWQGNYGYTF,TGCAGCGTCTGGCAGGGAAACTATGGCTACACCTTC
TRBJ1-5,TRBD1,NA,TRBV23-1,CASCRGQCNQPQHF,TGCGCCAGCTGTAGGGGGCAGTGCAATCAGCCCCAGCATTTT
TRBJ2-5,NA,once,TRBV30,CAWSVGAASETQYF,TGTGCCTGGAGTGTGGGGGCGGCCTCAGAGACCCAGTACTTC
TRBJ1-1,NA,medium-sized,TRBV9,CASSVASTGSEAFF,TGTGCCAGCAGCGTAGCTTCGACGGGGTCTGAAGCTTTCTTT
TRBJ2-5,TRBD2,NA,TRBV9,CASSVDSRGGRETQYF,TGTGCCAGCAGCGTAGACTCGCGGGGGGGCCGAGAGACCCAGTACTTC
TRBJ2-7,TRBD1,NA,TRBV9,CASSPGTGRYEQYF,TGTGCCAGCAGCCCCGGGACAGGGAGGTACGAGCAGTACTTC
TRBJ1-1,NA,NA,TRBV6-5,CASSPGVNTEAFF,TGTGCCAGCAGTCCCGGGGTGAACACTGAAGCTTTCTTT
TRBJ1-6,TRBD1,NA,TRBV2,CASSEYRGLNSPLHF,TGTGCCAGCAGTGAGTACAGGGGGCTTAATTCACCCCTCCACTTT
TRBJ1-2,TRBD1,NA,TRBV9,CASSANRDRGDDYYGYTF,TGTGCCAGCAGCGCAAACCGGGACAGGGGGGATGATTATTATGGCTACACCTTC
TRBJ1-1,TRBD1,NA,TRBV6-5,CASSPGGGTEAFF,TGTGCCAGCAGTCCAGGGGGCGGCACTGAAGCTTTCTTT
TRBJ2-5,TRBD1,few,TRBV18,CASSLIDRGAGETQYF,TGTGCCAGCTCACTAATCGACAGGGGCGCCGGGGAGACCCAGTACTTC
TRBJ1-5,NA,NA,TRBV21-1,CASSKVSDRAWIGNQPQHF,TGTGCCAGCAGCAAAGTCTCGGACAGGGCATGGATAGGCAATCAGCCCCAGCATTTT
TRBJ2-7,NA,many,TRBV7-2,CASSLKGMGYEQYF,TGTGCCAGCAGCTTGAAGGGGATGGGGTACGAGCAGTACTTC
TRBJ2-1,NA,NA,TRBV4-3,CASSSRESSYNEQFF,TGCGCCAGCAGCTCCCGCGAGAGCTCCTACAATGAGCAGTTCTTC
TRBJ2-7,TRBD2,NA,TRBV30,CARSSLAGDERYF,TGTGCCCGGAGTAGTTTAGCGGGAGACGAGCGGTACTTC
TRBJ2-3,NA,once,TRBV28,CASSDPGGTSTDTQYF,TGTGCCAGCAGTGACCCTGGCGGGACTAGCACAGATACGCAGTATTTT
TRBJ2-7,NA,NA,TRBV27,CASSRTGSSYEQYF,TGTGCCAGCAGTCGGACGGGGAGCTCCTACGAGCAGTACTTC
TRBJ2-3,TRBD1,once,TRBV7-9,CASDRQGADTQYF,TGTGCCAGCGACAGACAGGGCGCAGATACGCAGTATTTT
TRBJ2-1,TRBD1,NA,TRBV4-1,CASSLGTGGHNEQFF,TGCGCCAGCAGCCTCGGGACAGGGGGCCACAATGAGCAGTTCTTC
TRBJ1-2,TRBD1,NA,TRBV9,CASSPHRQGRDYGYTF,TGTGCCAGCAGCCCGCATCGACAGGGACGGGACTATGGCTACACCTTC
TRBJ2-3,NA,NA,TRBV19,CASSIPGGTDTQYF,TGTGCCAGTAGTATACCGGGGGGCACAGATACGCAGTATTTT
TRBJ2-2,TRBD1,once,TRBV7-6,CASSLASGGIVVGELFF,TGTGCCAGCAGCTTAGCGTCAGGGGGTATCGTTGTCGGGGAGCTGTTTTTT
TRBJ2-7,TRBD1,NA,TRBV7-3,CASSFEQGIYEQYF,TGTGCCAGCAGCTTTGAACAGGGGATCTACGAGCAGTACTTC
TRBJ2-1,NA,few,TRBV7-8,CASSLSQLAWNEQFF,TGTGCCAGCAGCTTATCTCAACTAGCTTGGAATGAGCAGTTCTTC
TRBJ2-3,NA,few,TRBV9,CASSVEARSQGDTQYF,TGTGCCAGCAGCGTAGAGGCCCGAAGCCAGGGGGATACGCAGTATTTT
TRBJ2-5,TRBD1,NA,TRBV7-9,CASSLTQTGEETQYF,TGTGCCAGCAGCTTAACCCAAACAGGGGAAGAGACCCAGTACTTC
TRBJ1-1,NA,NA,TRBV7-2,CASSLVWGSKNTEAFF,TGTGCCAGCAGCTTAGTTTGGGGCAGCAAGAACACTGAAGCTTTCTTT
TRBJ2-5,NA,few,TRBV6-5,CASELGGRETQYF,TGTGCCAGCGAACTGGGGGGAAGGGAGACCCAGTACTTC
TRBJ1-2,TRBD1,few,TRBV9,CASSSGQGHYGYTF,TGTGCCAGCAGCTCCGGACAGGGGCACTATGGCTACACCTTC
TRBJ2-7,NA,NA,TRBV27,CASSTTGFNEQYF,TGTGCCAGCAGCACAACAGGGTTCAACGAGCAGTACTTC
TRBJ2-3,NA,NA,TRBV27,CASSLGGLAFGDTQYF,TGTGCCAGCAGTTTAGGTGGTCTAGCGTTCGGAGATACGCAGTATTTT